There are many counts of the clone carrying this TCR beta chain. As yet, its antigen is unknown. The record originates from a study of T-cell memory formation after mild COVID-19. Overall study context: TCR clusters were mostly confined to one donor each.

TCRdb processed the 5' RACE reads anew with MiXCR; each CDR3 protein has one entry. The sample has about 540,000 distinct CDR3 sequences; around 20% are singletons. The CDR3 is 16 residues long. The germline gives CDR1 SEHNR, CDR2 FQNEAQ (reference sequence). Trimming removed 5 bases from V and 7 bases from J; junction bases left unmatched: 12. General study points: The CD4+ clones that contracted clustered mainly within CM and EM, and the CD8+ clones concentrated in EMRA.

The chain recombines TRBV7-9 with TRBJ2-1; TRBD2 matches at 9 bases. The clonotype comes from an adult woman who had mild COVID-19 (a few samples of this study predate the infection). Cell type and time point are not known. Input material: PBMCs or a T cell subset sorted from them (not recorded which). CDR3 sequence (DNA): TGTGCCAGCAGCCTAAGTATAGGACTAGCGCTTAATGAGCAGTTCTTC. Translated: CASSLSIGLALNEQFF.